The present entry profiles one T cell receptor (beta chain) with its context. This sample stems from a study of blood T cell repertoires in COVID-19. As handled by the study authors: Nucleated cell number was recorded as an estimate derived from reference gene primer amplification. Sequencing was performed with immunoSEQ multiplex PCR; in TCRdb, only in-frame clones are kept and a portion is missing. That table gives V, J and clone size, and the DNA gave D and trimming. Of 400,000 to 500,000 clones detected, more than 75% appear once; the ten largest clones hold 1.5% to 2%. Germline V gene lookup returns CDR1 MNHEY and CDR2 SMNVEV (reference sequence). Trimming removed 3 bases at V and 7 bases at J, with 16 bases between. This CDR3 has 15 residues.

The source material was PBMCs or T cells enriched from blood (not recorded which). The sequence was obtained from a woman aged 40 to 50 who had recovered from COVID-19. This chain uses TRBV27 with TRBJ1-5, with D tentatively TRBD1 (6 bases). CDR3 nucleotide sequence: TGTGCCAGCAGTTTCCAGGGGCAGGGTGGGCAGCCCCAGCATTTT. It yields the protein CASSFQGQGGQPQHF.